This T cell receptor beta chain was sequenced during a study of OX40 agonist ivuxolimab in advanced cancers. The study in broad terms: Ivuxolimab was an agonistic, fully human IgG2 monoclonal antibody directed against OX40 (CD134), a costimulatory receptor. The paper describes the monotherapy dose-escalation part (N = 52 patients) of the phase I trial of ivuxolimab. In the dose-escalation cohort, 82.7% of patients were male, and the mean age was approximately 55 years, with a range of roughly 20 to 85. Intravenous ivuxolimab was administered to patients every 2 weeks at six dose levels: 0.01, 0.1, 0.3, 1.5, 3 and 10 mg/kg. The purpose of peripheral TCRbeta sequencing was to test whether ivuxolimab changed TCR sequence diversity and led to clonal T-cell expansion. Among the 52 dose-escalation patients, around 20 had hepatocellular carcinoma, around 15 melanoma, 9 renal cell carcinoma and 9 head and neck cancer. Prior anti-PD-1, anti-PD-L1 or anti-CTLA-4 therapy was permitted, and checkpoint inhibitors had been received by 30% to 40% of dose-escalation patients. Partial responses occurred in three dose-escalation patients: two with cutaneous melanoma and one with hepatocellular carcinoma.

Patients with autoimmune disease history or receiving systemic immunosuppression were excluded from the trial. Peripheral blood for TCR sequencing was collected from all dose cohorts at baseline, on cycle 4 day 1, and on cycle 7 day 1. The samples were taken from a phase I, first-in-human, multicenter, open-label dose-escalation trial of ivuxolimab. Adults with locally advanced or metastatic melanoma, renal cell carcinoma, hepatocellular carcinoma or head and neck squamous cell carcinoma were enrolled in the trial. CD4+ and CD8+ T cells were sorted separately from peripheral blood before TCR sequencing. For sequencing of the TCRbeta CDR3 region, genomic DNA was extracted from the sorted cells. The immunoSEQ Assay was used to sequence the TCRbeta CDR3 regions. The immuneACCESS repertoire file appears here via TCRdb, limited to in-frame rearrangements. These files lack a portion of the clones; in checked studies, under half of the deficit traces to unresolved V genes, and the cause of the others is not known. For this sample the table gives under 85,000 clones, of which about 81% were detected only once. The leading ten clones occupy about 5% of the sample.

Overall study outcomes, separate from this receptor: Partial responders in the 0.1-3.0 mg/kg groups had among the lowest normalized peripheral clonal expansion, especially among CD8+ T cells. At doses from 0.1 to 3.0 mg/kg, clonal expansion was seen in both CD4+ and CD8+ blood T cells between baseline and week 6. The antigen specificity of the peripheral T cells that underwent clonal expansion was not determined. After ivuxolimab, more expanded clones were found on average in CD8+ T cells than in CD4+ T cells. Low levels of normalized T-cell clonal expansion were also seen in some patients who did not respond.

Taken from cysteine to phenylalanine, the CDR3 has 14 residues. Only the CDR3 part of the read is kept: 42 bases, read in frame from the first base. From a lookup of the germline V gene (reference sequence), CDR1 and CDR2 are MNHEY and SMNVEV. At the junction V is shortened by 4 bases and J by 9 bases; bases outside the gene matches: 3. In the case of this clone: No cognate antigen has been identified for it. Base qualities are missing; no much larger clone stands one base away.

This TCR derives from an adult with an advanced solid tumor such as melanoma, head and neck, liver or kidney cancer. The sequence links TRBV27 to TRBJ2-5, and 15 junction bases match TRBD2. This material consisted of CD4+ or CD8+ T cells sorted from blood, taken in a trial of the OX40 agonist ivuxolimab. The CDR3 has the sequence CASSSRTSGGAQYF. The sequence in DNA is TGTGCCAGCAGTTCCCGGACTAGCGGGGGGGCCCAGTACTTC.